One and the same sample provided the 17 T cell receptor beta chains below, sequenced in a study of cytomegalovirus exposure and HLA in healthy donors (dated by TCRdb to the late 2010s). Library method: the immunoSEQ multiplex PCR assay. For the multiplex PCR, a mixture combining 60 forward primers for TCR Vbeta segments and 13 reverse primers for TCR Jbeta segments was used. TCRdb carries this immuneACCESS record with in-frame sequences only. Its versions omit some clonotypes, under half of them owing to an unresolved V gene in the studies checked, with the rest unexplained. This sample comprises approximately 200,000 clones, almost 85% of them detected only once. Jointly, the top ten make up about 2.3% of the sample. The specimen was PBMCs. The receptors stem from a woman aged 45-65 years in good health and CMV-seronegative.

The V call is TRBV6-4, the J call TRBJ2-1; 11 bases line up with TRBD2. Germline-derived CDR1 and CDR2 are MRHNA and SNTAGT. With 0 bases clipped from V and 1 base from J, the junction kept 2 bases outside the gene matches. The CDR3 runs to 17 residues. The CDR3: CASSDSGTSGSYNEQFF. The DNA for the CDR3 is TGTGCCAGCAGTGACTCGGGGACTAGCGGTTCCTACAATGAGCAGTTCTTC.

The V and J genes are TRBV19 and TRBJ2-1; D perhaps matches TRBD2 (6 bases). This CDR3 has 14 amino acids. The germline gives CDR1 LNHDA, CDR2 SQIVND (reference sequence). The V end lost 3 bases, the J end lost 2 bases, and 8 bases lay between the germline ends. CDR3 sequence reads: CASSIAGPYNEQFF. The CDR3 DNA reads TGTGCCAGTAGTATTGCGGGACCCTACAATGAGCAGTTCTTC.

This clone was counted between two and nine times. CDR3 coding DNA: TGTGCCAGTAGTATCTCCAGAAACTATGGCTACACCTTC. The encoded protein is CASSISRNYGYTF. This chain joins TRBV19 and TRBJ1-2, with D hard to call. The CDR3 totals 13 residues. Germline V gene data show CDR1 as LNHDA and CDR2 as SQIVND (reference sequence). V was cut by 3 bases and J by 2 bases, with 7 bases left in between.

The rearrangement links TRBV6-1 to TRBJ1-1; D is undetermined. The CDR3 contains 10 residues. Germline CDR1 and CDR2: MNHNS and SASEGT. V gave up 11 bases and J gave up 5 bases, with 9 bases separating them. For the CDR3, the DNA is TGTGCCTCTTCGCGGACTGAAGCTTTCTTT. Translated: CASSRTEAFF.

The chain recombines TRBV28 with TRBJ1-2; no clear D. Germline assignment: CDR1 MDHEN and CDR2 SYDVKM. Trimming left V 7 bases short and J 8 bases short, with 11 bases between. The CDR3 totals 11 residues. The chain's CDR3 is CASNVGGGYTF. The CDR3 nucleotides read TGTGCCAGCAACGTCGGAGGGGGCTACACCTTC.

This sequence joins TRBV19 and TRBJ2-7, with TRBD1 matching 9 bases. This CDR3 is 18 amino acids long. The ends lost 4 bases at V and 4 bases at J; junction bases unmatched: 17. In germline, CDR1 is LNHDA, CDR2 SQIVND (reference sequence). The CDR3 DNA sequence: TGTGCCAGTAGTAACGGCCTAACCCTGGGACAGGGAGTGTACGAGCAGTACTTC. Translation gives CASSNGLTLGQGVYEQYF.

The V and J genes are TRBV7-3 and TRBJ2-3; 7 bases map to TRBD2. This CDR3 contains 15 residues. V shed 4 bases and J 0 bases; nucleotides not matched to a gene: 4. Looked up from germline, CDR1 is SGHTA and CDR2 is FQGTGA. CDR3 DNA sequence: TGTGCCAGCAGCTCCTCAGCGGGGAGCACAGATACGCAGTATTTT. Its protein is CASSSSAGSTDTQYF.

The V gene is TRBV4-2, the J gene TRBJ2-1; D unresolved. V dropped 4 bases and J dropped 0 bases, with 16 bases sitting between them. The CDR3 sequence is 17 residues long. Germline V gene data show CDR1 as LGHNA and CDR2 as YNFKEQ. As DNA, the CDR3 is TGTGCCAGCAGCCCAAGCTTGAAACAGAGCTCCTACAATGAGCAGTTCTTC. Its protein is CASSPSLKQSSYNEQFF.

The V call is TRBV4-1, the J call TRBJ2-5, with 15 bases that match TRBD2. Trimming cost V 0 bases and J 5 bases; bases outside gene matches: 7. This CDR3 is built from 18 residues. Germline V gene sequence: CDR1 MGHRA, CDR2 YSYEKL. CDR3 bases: TGCGCCAGCAGCCAAGATACCGGACTAGCGGGAGGGCAGGAGACCCAGTACTTC. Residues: CASSQDTGLAGGQETQYF.

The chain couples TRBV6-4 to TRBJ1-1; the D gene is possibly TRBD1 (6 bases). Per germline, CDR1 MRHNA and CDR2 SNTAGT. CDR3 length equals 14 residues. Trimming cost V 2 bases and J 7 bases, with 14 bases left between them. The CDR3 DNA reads TGTGCCAGCAGTGACAAGGGGGAAGGCAGTGAAGCTTTCTTT. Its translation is CASSDKGEGSEAFF.

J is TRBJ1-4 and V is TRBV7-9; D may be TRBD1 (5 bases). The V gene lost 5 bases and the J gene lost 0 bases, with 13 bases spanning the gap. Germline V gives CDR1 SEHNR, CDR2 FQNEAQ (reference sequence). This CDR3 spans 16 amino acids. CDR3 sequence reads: CASSLTGTATNEKLFF. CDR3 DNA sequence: TGTGCCAGCAGCCTAACAGGAACAGCAACTAATGAAAAACTGTTTTTT.

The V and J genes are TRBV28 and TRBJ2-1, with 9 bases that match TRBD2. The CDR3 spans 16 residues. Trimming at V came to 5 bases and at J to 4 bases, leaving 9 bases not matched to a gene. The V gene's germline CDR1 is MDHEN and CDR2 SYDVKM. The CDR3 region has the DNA TGTGCCAGCAGTCTCACCTCTAGCGGGAAGTACAATGAGCAGTTCTTC. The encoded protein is CASSLTSSGKYNEQFF.

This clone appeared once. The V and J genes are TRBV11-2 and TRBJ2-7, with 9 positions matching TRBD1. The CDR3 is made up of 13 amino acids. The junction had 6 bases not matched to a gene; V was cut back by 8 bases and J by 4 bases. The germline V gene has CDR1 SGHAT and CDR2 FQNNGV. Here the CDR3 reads CASSWDRVYEQYF. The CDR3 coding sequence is TGTGCCAGCTCATGGGACAGGGTGTACGAGCAGTACTTC.

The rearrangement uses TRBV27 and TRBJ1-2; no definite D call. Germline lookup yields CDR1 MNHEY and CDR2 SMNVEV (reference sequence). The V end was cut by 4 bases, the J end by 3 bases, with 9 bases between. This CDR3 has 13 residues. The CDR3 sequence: CASSYYRDYGYTF. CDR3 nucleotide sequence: TGTGCCAGCAGTTATTACAGAGACTATGGCTACACCTTC.

In DNA form, the CDR3 reads TGTGCCAGTAGTGAGATAGACAGGGGGTCCTACAATGAGCAGTTCTTC. As protein: CASSEIDRGSYNEQFF. The rearrangement links TRBV19 to TRBJ2-1, with 9 bases that match TRBD1. The CDR3 totals 16 residues. The germline CDR1 and CDR2 sequences are LNHDA and SQIVND (reference sequence). Trimming cost V 5 bases and J 1 base; bases outside gene matches: 6.

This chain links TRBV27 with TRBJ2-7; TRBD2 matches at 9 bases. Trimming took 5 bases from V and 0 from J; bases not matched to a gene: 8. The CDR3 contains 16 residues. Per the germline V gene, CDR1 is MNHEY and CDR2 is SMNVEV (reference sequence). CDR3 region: CASSPLSSGSSYEQYF. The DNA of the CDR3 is TGTGCCAGCAGTCCGCTCAGTAGCGGGAGCTCCTACGAGCAGTACTTC.

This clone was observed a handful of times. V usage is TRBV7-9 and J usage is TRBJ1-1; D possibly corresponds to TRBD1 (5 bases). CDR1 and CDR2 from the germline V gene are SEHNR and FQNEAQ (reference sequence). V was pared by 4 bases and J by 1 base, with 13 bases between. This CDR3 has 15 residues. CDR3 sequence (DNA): TGTGCCAGCAGCTCACCGGGCAGGGCGAACACTGAAGCTTTCTTT. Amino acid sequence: CASSSPGRANTEAFF.